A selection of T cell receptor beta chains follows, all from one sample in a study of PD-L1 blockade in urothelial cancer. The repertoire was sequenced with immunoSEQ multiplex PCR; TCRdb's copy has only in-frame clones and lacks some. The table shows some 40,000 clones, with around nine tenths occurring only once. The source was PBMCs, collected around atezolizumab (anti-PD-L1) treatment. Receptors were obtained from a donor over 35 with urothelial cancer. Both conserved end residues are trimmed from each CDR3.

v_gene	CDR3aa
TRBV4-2	ASSQVGGRGNEQF
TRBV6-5	ASSYGRYHYGYT
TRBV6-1	ASRGGDSSAGELF
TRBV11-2	ASSPRQGFGQETQY
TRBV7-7	ASSLGERGEQF
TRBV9	ASSPQRGEQF
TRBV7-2	ASSRQTGTAQETQY
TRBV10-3	AISESGGTEAF
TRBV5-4	ASSSRLAGEETQY
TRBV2	ASRDRQIQETQY
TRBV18	ASSPLGGSGYNEQF
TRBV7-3	ASSLRAGGTGDTQY
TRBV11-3	ASSLNDRSYEQY
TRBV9	ASSDLADSYNEQF
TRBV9	ASSVLSTDTQY
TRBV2	ASSDGGPDTQY
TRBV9	ASSVGTGPQETQY
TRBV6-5	ASSPGVGYEQY
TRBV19	ASRKTGLYGYT
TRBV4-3	ASSPGGVYEQY
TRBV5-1	ASSQPPARDEQY
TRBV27	ASSLWGRASGSAEQY
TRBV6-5	ASSPQGNQPQH
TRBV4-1	ASSQGSQGPYEQY
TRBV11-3	ASSLDWRGDTQY
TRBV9	ASSVGWDYRGEQY
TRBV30	AWSVRSGSTDTQY
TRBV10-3	AISESDRAGTEAF
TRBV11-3	ASSLRGLAQYNEQF
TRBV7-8	ASSLTGTRGVEQY
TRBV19	ASSMWDSEYEQY
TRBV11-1	ASSLPTSGRTSSYNEQF
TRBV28	ASSLQGAADEQF
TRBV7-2	ASSSPVAKAF
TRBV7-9	ASSPGGANYGYT
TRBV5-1	ASSEDRAPYTQY
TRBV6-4	ASSPREWADTQY
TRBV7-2	ASSVAASSGNTIY
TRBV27	ASSPWGGAYNEQF
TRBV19	ASSIDWRSPVREKLF
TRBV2	ASRGQVGSGELF
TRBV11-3	ASSSIRSPGTEAF
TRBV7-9	ASSLYDTQY
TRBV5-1	ASAAGSADTQY
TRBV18	ASSPRTGRDTEAF